This is a list of T cell receptor beta chains from one sample in a study of beta chain features in type 1 diabetes. TCRdb's table, derived via immunoSEQ multiplex PCR, lists solely in-frame clones and lacks some. The data contain approximately 140,000 clones, 6.5% to 8.5% of them singletons. The sequencing input was central memory CD4+ T cells from blood. The receptor source for this set is a woman aged 30 to 39 in good health. CDR3s include the opening cysteine and the closing phenylalanine or tryptophan. D genes are given only for firm matches. Size is omitted from some rows. Given values are once, few, many or a class for expanded clones.

j_call: TRBJ2-1
d_call: NA
clone_size: few
v_call: TRBV7-9
cdr3_aa: CASSPPNGYGNEQFF
cdr3_nt: TGTGCCAGCAGCCCCCCGAACGGGTACGGCAATGAGCAGTTCTTC

j_call: TRBJ2-2
d_call: TRBD2
clone_size: NA
v_call: TRBV19
cdr3_aa: CASRLSSGANTGELFF
cdr3_nt: TGTGCCAGTAGACTTTCTAGCGGGGCGAACACCGGGGAGCTGTTTTTT

j_call: TRBJ2-1
d_call: TRBD2
clone_size: NA
v_call: TRBV4-3
cdr3_aa: CASSQDPSGSLKEQFF
cdr3_nt: TGCGCCAGCAGCCAAGATCCTAGCGGGAGCCTTAAGGAGCAGTTCTTC

j_call: TRBJ1-5
d_call: NA
clone_size: NA
v_call: TRBV6-1
cdr3_aa: CAIRDTGGNQPQHF
cdr3_nt: TGTGCCATCAGAGACACCGGTGGCAATCAGCCCCAGCATTTT

j_call: TRBJ2-7
d_call: TRBD2
clone_size: few
v_call: TRBV7-2
cdr3_aa: CASSLWTSGRAYEQYF
cdr3_nt: TGTGCCAGCAGCCTCTGGACTAGCGGGAGGGCCTACGAGCAGTACTTC

j_call: TRBJ2-1
d_call: NA
clone_size: NA
v_call: TRBV18
cdr3_aa: CASSPPTHNEQFF
cdr3_nt: TGTGCCAGCTCACCACCGACACACAATGAGCAGTTCTTC

j_call: TRBJ2-1
d_call: NA
clone_size: NA
v_call: TRBV21-1
cdr3_aa: CASSQGHPGLAGPYNEQFF
cdr3_nt: TGTGCCAGCAGCCAGGGACATCCGGGACTAGCGGGGCCATACAATGAGCAGTTCTTC

j_call: TRBJ2-2
d_call: TRBD2
clone_size: few
v_call: TRBV5-4
cdr3_aa: CASSLASGLTGELFF
cdr3_nt: TGTGCCAGCAGCTTGGCTAGCGGGCTCACCGGGGAGCTGTTTTTT

j_call: TRBJ2-1
d_call: TRBD2
clone_size: NA
v_call: TRBV6-6
cdr3_aa: CASRNQAGGHYNEQFF
cdr3_nt: TGTGCCAGCAGAAACCAAGCGGGAGGCCATTACAATGAGCAGTTCTTC

j_call: TRBJ1-1
d_call: NA
clone_size: few
v_call: TRBV5-1
cdr3_aa: CASRIEKTSTEAFF
cdr3_nt: TGCGCCAGCAGGATTGAAAAAACTTCTACTGAAGCTTTCTTT

j_call: TRBJ2-6
d_call: NA
clone_size: few
v_call: TRBV6-1
cdr3_aa: CASITAGANVLTF
cdr3_nt: TGTGCCAGCATAACCGCTGGCGCCAACGTCCTGACTTTC

j_call: TRBJ2-2
d_call: NA
clone_size: many
v_call: TRBV30
cdr3_aa: CAWSRLGEGGGELFF
cdr3_nt: TGTGCCTGGAGTCGACTGGGAGAAGGGGGCGGGGAGCTGTTTTTT

j_call: TRBJ2-5
d_call: TRBD2
clone_size: few
v_call: TRBV7-2
cdr3_aa: CASSGTSGSETQYF
cdr3_nt: TGTGCCAGCAGCGGGACTAGCGGGAGCGAGACCCAGTACTTC

j_call: TRBJ2-3
d_call: TRBD2
clone_size: few
v_call: TRBV2
cdr3_aa: CASSERGDRTDTQYF
cdr3_nt: TGTGCCAGCAGTGAACGGGGGGACCGCACAGATACGCAGTATTTT

j_call: TRBJ2-2
d_call: NA
clone_size: NA
v_call: TRBV19
cdr3_aa: CASSRSAGYDTGELFF
cdr3_nt: TGTGCCAGTAGTAGGTCGGCAGGGTACGACACCGGGGAGCTGTTTTTT

j_call: TRBJ2-1
d_call: TRBD2
clone_size: many
v_call: TRBV19
cdr3_aa: CASSTGLAGGNGEQFF
cdr3_nt: TGTGCCAGTAGCACAGGACTAGCGGGAGGAAACGGTGAGCAGTTCTTC

j_call: TRBJ2-3
d_call: NA
clone_size: NA
v_call: TRBV5-1
cdr3_aa: CASSLPSGTDTQYF
cdr3_nt: TGCGCCAGCAGCTTGCCTTCCGGGACAGATACGCAGTATTTT

j_call: TRBJ2-3
d_call: TRBD1
clone_size: NA
v_call: TRBV30
cdr3_aa: CAWSKRTGRNTDTQYF
cdr3_nt: TGTGCCTGGAGTAAACGGACAGGGAGAAACACAGATACGCAGTATTTT

j_call: TRBJ2-1
d_call: TRBD2
clone_size: few
v_call: TRBV4-3
cdr3_aa: CASSQLAGGFYQGVDEQFF
cdr3_nt: TGCGCCAGCAGCCAGCTAGCGGGAGGCTTTTACCAGGGTGTCGATGAGCAGTTCTTC

j_call: TRBJ2-1
d_call: TRBD2
clone_size: NA
v_call: TRBV18
cdr3_aa: CASSSTSGRSYNEQFF
cdr3_nt: TGTGCCAGCTCGTCGACTAGCGGGAGGTCCTACAATGAGCAGTTCTTC

j_call: TRBJ2-7
d_call: NA
clone_size: many
v_call: TRBV10-3
cdr3_aa: CAISGQNYEQYF
cdr3_nt: TGTGCCATCAGTGGACAGAACTACGAGCAGTACTTC

j_call: TRBJ2-7
d_call: NA
clone_size: many
v_call: TRBV21-1
cdr3_aa: CASSTGQGLYEQYF
cdr3_nt: TGTGCCAGCAGCACGGGACAGGGGCTCTACGAGCAGTACTTC

j_call: TRBJ2-3
d_call: TRBD2
clone_size: NA
v_call: TRBV19
cdr3_aa: CASKRLAGSTDTQYF
cdr3_nt: TGTGCCAGTAAAAGGCTAGCGGGGAGCACAGATACGCAGTATTTT

j_call: TRBJ1-2
d_call: NA
clone_size: few
v_call: TRBV2
cdr3_aa: CASSGGGDYGYTF
cdr3_nt: TGTGCCAGCAGTGGGGGCGGGGACTATGGCTACACCTTC

j_call: TRBJ2-1
d_call: TRBD1
clone_size: NA
v_call: TRBV7-9
cdr3_aa: CASSQAGTGNSYNEQFF
cdr3_nt: TGTGCCAGCAGCCAGGCCGGGACAGGGAACTCCTACAATGAGCAGTTCTTC

j_call: TRBJ2-3
d_call: TRBD2
clone_size: NA
v_call: TRBV27
cdr3_aa: CASSSLLAGTDTQYF
cdr3_nt: TGTGCCAGCAGTAGCTTACTAGCGGGCACAGATACGCAGTATTTT

j_call: TRBJ2-1
d_call: TRBD2
clone_size: few
v_call: TRBV12-5
cdr3_aa: CASGPAGGLVNEQFF
cdr3_nt: TGTGCTAGTGGTCCAGCGGGAGGTTTAGTGAATGAGCAGTTCTTC

j_call: TRBJ2-3
d_call: NA
clone_size: few
v_call: TRBV7-2
cdr3_aa: CASSFRGTDTQYF
cdr3_nt: TGTGCCAGCAGCTTCAGGGGCACAGATACGCAGTATTTT

j_call: TRBJ2-4
d_call: TRBD1
clone_size: few
v_call: TRBV2
cdr3_aa: CASTRGQGARAKNIQYF
cdr3_nt: TGTGCCAGCACCAGGGGGCAGGGGGCGCGCGCCAAAAACATTCAGTACTTC

j_call: TRBJ2-1
d_call: TRBD2
clone_size: NA
v_call: TRBV6-6
cdr3_aa: CASSLAGSYNEQFF
cdr3_nt: TGTGCCAGCAGTTTAGCGGGCTCCTACAATGAGCAGTTCTTC

j_call: TRBJ2-3
d_call: TRBD2
clone_size: NA
v_call: TRBV7-2
cdr3_aa: CASSFGGTSGSPYF
cdr3_nt: TGTGCCAGCAGCTTTGGGGGTACTAGCGGGAGTCCGTATTTT

j_call: TRBJ1-1
d_call: NA
clone_size: NA
v_call: TRBV4-2
cdr3_aa: CASSLRGTPKPAFF
cdr3_nt: TGTGCCAGCAGCCTTAGGGGCACTCCAAAACCGGCTTTCTTT

j_call: TRBJ2-1
d_call: TRBD2
clone_size: many
v_call: TRBV7-9
cdr3_aa: CASSLGGLNEQFF
cdr3_nt: TGTGCCAGCAGCTTGGGAGGGCTCAATGAGCAGTTCTTC

j_call: TRBJ1-1
d_call: TRBD1
clone_size: NA
v_call: TRBV5-1
cdr3_aa: CASSPRTGSTEAFF
cdr3_nt: TGCGCCAGCAGCCCAAGGACAGGGAGCACTGAAGCTTTCTTT

j_call: TRBJ2-5
d_call: NA
clone_size: many
v_call: TRBV28
cdr3_aa: CASRSYGSGQETQYF
cdr3_nt: TGTGCCAGCAGATCCTACGGGAGCGGCCAAGAGACCCAGTACTTC

j_call: TRBJ2-3
d_call: TRBD2
clone_size: few
v_call: TRBV6-1
cdr3_aa: CASSPLAGADTQYF
cdr3_nt: TGTGCCAGCAGCCCATTAGCGGGAGCAGATACGCAGTATTTT

j_call: TRBJ2-3
d_call: NA
clone_size: few
v_call: TRBV19
cdr3_aa: CASSPSEPTDTQYF
cdr3_nt: TGTGCCAGTAGCCCCAGCGAGCCCACAGATACGCAGTATTTT

j_call: TRBJ2-1
d_call: TRBD2
clone_size: many
v_call: TRBV28
cdr3_aa: CASSPGSGSGRDEQFF
cdr3_nt: TGTGCCAGCAGTCCCGGAAGTGGTAGCGGGAGAGATGAGCAGTTCTTC

j_call: TRBJ2-3
d_call: NA
clone_size: NA
v_call: TRBV27
cdr3_aa: CASSLMRAQRSTDTQYF
cdr3_nt: TGTGCCAGCAGTTTAATGCGAGCCCAACGTAGCACAGATACGCAGTATTTT

j_call: TRBJ2-3
d_call: TRBD2
clone_size: many
v_call: TRBV30
cdr3_aa: CAASGGWTDTQYF
cdr3_nt: TGTGCCGCGTCGGGAGGTTGGACAGATACGCAGTATTTT

j_call: TRBJ2-2
d_call: TRBD2
clone_size: NA
v_call: TRBV5-4
cdr3_aa: CASSQASAGVYTGELFF
cdr3_nt: TGCGCCAGCAGCCAAGCATCGGCGGGAGTTTATACCGGGGAGCTGTTTTTT

j_call: TRBJ2-7
d_call: TRBD2
clone_size: few
v_call: TRBV7-8
cdr3_aa: CASSLVIRLAGGKYEQYF
cdr3_nt: TGTGCCAGCAGCTTAGTTATTAGACTAGCGGGAGGGAAATACGAGCAGTACTTC